This T cell receptor beta chain was sequenced during a study of blood T cells in healthy people across ages. This clonotype was detected only a few times. Its cognate antigen is unknown. PCR was performed a second time for about 6 to 12 cycles using a sample-barcoded 5' primer and a J-beta primer mix. Every cDNA was tagged by a template-switch adaptor with 12 random nucleotides. One entry per CDR3 protein results from TCRdb running MiXCR on the 5' RACE reads. This table holds more than 550,000 distinct CDR3 sequences, 20% to 25% found once. Study-wide points: Greater diversity and more naive CD4+ cells were seen in long-lived donors than in aged donors.

Sequenced: blood. The receptor was derived from a man in his 70s in good health.

Here the CDR3 reads CASSFFELGQFF. CDR3 in DNA: TGTGCCAGCAGCTTTTTCGAGCTCGGGCAGTTCTTC. V and J are TRBV7-2 and TRBJ2-1, with D uncertain. The germline V gene encodes CDR1 SGHTA and CDR2 FQGNSA. The CDR3 has 12 amino acids. The V end was cut by 3 bases, the J end by 12 bases, with 12 bases between. Variable domain in full (rest from reference TRBV7-2 and TRBJ2-1): GAGVSQSPSNKVTEKGKDVELRCDPISGHTALYWYRQSLGQGLEFLIYFQGNSAPDKSGLPSDRFSAERTGGSVSTLTIQRTQQEDSAVYLCASSFFELGQFFGPGTRLTVL.